The clone carrying this T cell receptor (beta chain) appeared a few times. This entry comes from a study of blood T cell repertoires in COVID-19. Data came from immunoSEQ multiplex PCR; TCRdb stores just in-frame clones and leaves some out. The sample carries roughly 80,000 clones, roughly 80% recorded once. Sequencing used peripheral blood. The receptor was derived from a man between 60 and 75 years old with active or convalescent COVID-19.

The CDR3 spells CASGGSQGTQPQHF. The CDR3 DNA sequence: TGTGCCAGCGGGGGAAGTCAGGGGACTCAGCCCCAGCATTTT. The genes are TRBV6-5 and TRBJ1-5, with a tentative D call TRBD1 (6 bases). The CDR3 is 14 residues long. In germline, CDR1 is MNHEY, CDR2 SVGAGI. The V gene lost 8 bases and the J gene lost 6 bases, with 17 bases spanning the gap.